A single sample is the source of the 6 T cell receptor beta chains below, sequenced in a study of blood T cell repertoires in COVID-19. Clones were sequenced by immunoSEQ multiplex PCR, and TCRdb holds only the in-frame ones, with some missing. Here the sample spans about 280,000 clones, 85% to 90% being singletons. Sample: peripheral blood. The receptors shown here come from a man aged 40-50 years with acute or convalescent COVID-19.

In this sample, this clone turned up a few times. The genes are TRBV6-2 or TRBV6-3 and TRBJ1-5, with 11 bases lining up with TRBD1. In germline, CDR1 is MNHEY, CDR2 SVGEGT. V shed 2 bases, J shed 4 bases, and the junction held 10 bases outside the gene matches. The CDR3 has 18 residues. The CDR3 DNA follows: TGTGCCAGCAGTTACCCCCCGGACAGGGGGCGGTGGAATCAGCCCCAGCATTTT. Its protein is CASSYPPDRGRWNQPQHF.

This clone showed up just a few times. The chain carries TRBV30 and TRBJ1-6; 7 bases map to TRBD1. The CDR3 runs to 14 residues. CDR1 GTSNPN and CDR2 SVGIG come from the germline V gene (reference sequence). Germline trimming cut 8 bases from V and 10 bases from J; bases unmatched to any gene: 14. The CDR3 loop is CAGRAGGLGSPLHF. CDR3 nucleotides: TGTGCCGGCCGGGCAGGGGGATTAGGGTCACCCCTCCACTTT.

CDR3 sequence (DNA): TGTGCCAGTAGTAGGCGCGGAGGGGGCGCGGGTGAAGCTTTCTTT. It codes for CASSRRGGGAGEAFF. V and J are TRBV19 and TRBJ1-1; 7 bases agree with TRBD1. Germline lookup yields CDR1 LNHDA and CDR2 SQIVND (reference sequence). With 4 bases clipped from V and 7 bases from J, the junction kept 12 bases outside the gene matches. This CDR3 has 15 amino acids.

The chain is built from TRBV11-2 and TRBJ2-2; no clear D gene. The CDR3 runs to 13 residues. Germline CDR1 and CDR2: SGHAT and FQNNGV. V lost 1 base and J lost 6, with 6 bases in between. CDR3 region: CASSLAGSGELFF. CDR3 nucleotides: TGTGCCAGCAGCTTAGCCGGGTCCGGGGAGCTGTTTTTT.

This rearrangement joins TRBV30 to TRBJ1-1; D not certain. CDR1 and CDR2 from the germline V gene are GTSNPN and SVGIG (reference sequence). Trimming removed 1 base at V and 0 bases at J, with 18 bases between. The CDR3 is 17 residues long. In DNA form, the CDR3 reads TGTGCCTGGAGTGGAGAACCCCTCTCGTTTATGAACACTGAAGCTTTCTTT. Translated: CAWSGEPLSFMNTEAFF. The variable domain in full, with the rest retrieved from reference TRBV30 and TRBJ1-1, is SQTIHQWPATLVQPVGSPLSLECTVEGTSNPNLYWYRQAAGRGLQLLFYSVGIGQISSEVPQNLSASRPQDRQFILSSKKLLLSDSGFYLCAWSGEPLSFMNTEAFFGQGTRLTVV.

CDR3 DNA: TGTGCCAGCAGCTCTCATCGGGACAGTTTCTACGAGCAGTACTTC. It translates to CASSSHRDSFYEQYF. The genes are TRBV7-2 and TRBJ2-7; 7 bases agree with TRBD1. In germline, CDR1 is SGHTA, CDR2 FQGNSA. J gave up 3 bases and V 4 bases, and 9 bases lay outside the gene matches. The CDR3 is 15 amino acids.